One sample yielded the 12 T cell receptor beta chains listed below, sequenced in a study of shared clonotypes between healthy human individuals. Profiling relied on immunoSEQ multiplex PCR, and the TCRdb table lists in-frame clones only, not all of them. The sample carries about 1.1 million clones, 70% to 80% recorded once. The sample consisted of memory CD4+ T cells from PBMCs. Subset in this sample: CD45RA-negative fraction. Receptors were obtained from a young man in good health. Some clones in this sample may be carry-over from other donors' samples.

CDR3 sequence reads: CASSSSGNSYNEQFF. CDR3 sequence (DNA): TGTGCCAGCAGCTCCTCCGGGAACTCCTACAATGAGCAGTTCTTC. The chain links TRBV6-5 to TRBJ2-1; weak D call: TRBD2 (5 bases). The CDR3 spans 15 residues. Trimming took off 6 bases at V and 0 bases at J, with 12 bases between the two ends. CDR1 and CDR2 (germline): MNHEY, SVGAGI.

This clone was recorded only once. A single base separates this from a much larger clone, so it may be a read error. The J gene is TRBJ2-1, the V gene TRBV5-3; no firm D call. TRBV5-3 is designated an ORF whose function remains uncertain. CDR3 length: 15 amino acids. The CDR3 DNA is TGTGCCAGAAGCTTGCCCAACACCTCCTACAATGTGCAGTTCTTC. Translation: CARSLPNTSYNVQFF.

The J gene is TRBJ2-5, the V gene TRBV6-1; D is perhaps TRBD2 (6 bases). This CDR3 region has 13 residues. Germline-derived CDR1 and CDR2 are MNHNS and SASEGT. V was clipped by 10 bases and J by 5 bases, with 17 bases between them. The CDR3 bases are TGTGCCACTAGCGACCGGGGCGCCGAGACCCAGTACTTC. Residues: CATSDRGAETQYF.

The J gene is TRBJ1-5, the V gene TRBV18; maybe TRBD1 (5 bases). The CDR3 is 13 amino acids. The V end lost 4 bases, the J end lost 4 bases, and 8 bases lay between the germline ends. The germline V gene encodes CDR1 KGHSH and CDR2 LQKENI. As DNA, the CDR3 is TGTGCCAGCTCACAAGGGGAAAATCAGCCCCAGCATTTT. It codes for CASSQGENQPQHF.

The chain links TRBV7-7 to TRBJ1-2; 12 bases align to TRBD1. This CDR3 has 20 residues. CDR1 is SSHAT, CDR2 FNYEAQ, per germline (reference sequence). V was clipped by 1 base and J by 7 bases; unmatched bases: 19. CDR3 loop: CASSLEGIWGQGARCVGYTF. CDR3 sequence (DNA): TGTGCCAGCAGCTTAGAGGGTATTTGGGGACAGGGGGCGCGATGTGTTGGCTACACCTTC. The full variable domain, with the rest looked up from reference TRBV7-7 and TRBJ1-2, is GAGVSQSPRYKVTKRGQDVTLRCDPISSHATLYWYQQALGQGPEFLTYFNYEAQPDKSGLPSDRFSAERPEGSISTLTIQRTEQRDSAMYRCASSLEGIWGQGARCVGYTFGSGTRLTVV.

As regards this clone: This sample includes further DNA sequences coding for the same CDR3. The CDR3 protein is CASSSSTDTQYF. For the CDR3, the DNA is TGTGCCAGCAGCTCGAGCACAGATACGCAGTATTTT. The chain couples TRBV11-3 to TRBJ2-3; no clear D. This CDR3 is built from 12 residues. CDR1 is SGHNT, CDR2 YENEEA, per germline. V was clipped by 4 bases and J by 0 bases, with 2 bases between them.

The CDR3 loop reads CASKGAAGGGETQYF. The CDR3 nucleotides read TGTGCCAGCAAGGGAGCGGCGGGGGGCGGTGAGACCCAGTACTTC. The chain carries TRBV2 and TRBJ2-5, with 8 bases matching TRBD2. From germline, CDR1 is SNHLY and CDR2 FYNNEI. The trim removed 7 bases at V and 5 bases at J, leaving 12 bases unmatched. The CDR3 sequence is 15 residues long.

This clone was seen many times. Different DNA sequences within this sample yield the same CDR3. The chain recombines TRBV29-1 with TRBJ2-5; maybe TRBD1 (6 bases). V lost 3 bases and J 4 bases, leaving 12 bases between the germline ends. Germline CDR1 SQVTM, CDR2 ANQGSEA. This CDR3 region has 13 residues. DNA for the CDR3: TGCAGCGTTGAGTCCGGCAGGGGAGAGACCCAGTACTTC. It specifies CSVESGRGETQYF.

The chain couples TRBV29-1 to TRBJ2-5, with D perhaps TRBD1 (5 bases). The germline gives CDR1 SQVTM, CDR2 ANQGSEA. Trimming cost V 0 bases and J 1 base, with 9 bases left between them. The CDR3 spans 14 residues. The CDR3: CSVEDTGFQETQYF. The CDR3 DNA reads TGCAGCGTTGAAGACACAGGATTCCAAGAGACCCAGTACTTC.

This chain links TRBV19 with TRBJ2-1; D is unclear. The CDR3 spans 15 residues. Germline lookup yields CDR1 LNHDA and CDR2 SQIVND (reference sequence). V was clipped by 6 bases and J by 2 bases, with 14 bases between them. The chain's CDR3 is CASSPSWSPYNEQFF. The CDR3, as DNA: TGTGCCAGTAGCCCATCGTGGAGCCCCTACAATGAGCAGTTCTTC.

The V call is TRBV11-2, the J call TRBJ2-7; 7 nucleotides line up with TRBD2. This CDR3 is built from 14 residues. Germline CDR1 SGHAT, CDR2 FQNNGV. V shed 5 bases, J shed 6 bases, and the junction held 10 bases outside the gene matches. CDR3 in DNA: TGTGCCAGCAGCCCACGACTAGCATCGGGCGAGCAGTACTTC. This gives the protein CASSPRLASGEQYF. Complete variable domain (other parts from reference TRBV11-2 and TRBJ2-7): EAGVAQSPRYKIIEKRQSVAFWCNPISGHATLYWYQQILGQGPKLLIQFQNNGVVDDSQLPKDRFSAERLKGVDSTLKIQPAKLEDSAVYLCASSPRLASGEQYFGPGTRLTVT.

V is TRBV2 and J is TRBJ2-2; TRBD1 aligns across 9 bases. The germline V gene has CDR1 SNHLY and CDR2 FYNNEI. The CDR3 length is 14 residues. V was pared by 6 bases and J by 6 bases, with 5 bases of the junction left unmatched. The CDR3 nucleotides read TGTGCCAGCAGGGGACAGGGAGGTGCCGGGGAGCTGTTTTTT. Residues: CASRGQGGAGELFF. The complete variable domain, with remaining parts taken from reference TRBV2 and TRBJ2-2, reads EPEVTQTPSHQVTQMGQEVILRCVPISNHLYFYWYRQILGQKVEFLVSFYNNEISEKSEIFDDQFSVERPDGSNFTLKIRSTKLEDSAMYFCASRGQGGAGELFFGEGSRLTVL.